These T cell receptor beta chains were read from a single sample in a study of cytomegalovirus exposure and HLA in healthy donors. Profiling relied on immunoSEQ multiplex PCR, and the TCRdb table lists in-frame clones only, not all of them. The sample lists approximately 120,000 clones; 69% were seen once. The specimen was PBMCs. Every receptor here comes from a woman in her seventies in good health and CMV-seropositive. CDR3s include the opening cysteine and the closing phenylalanine or tryptophan. A D gene is named only where the DNA matches it firmly.

NA TRBV18 CASGAGEYNEQFF
NA TRBV19 CASSITGLDTGELFF
NA TRBV11-2 CASSSPGSGEQYF
NA TRBV6-1 CASSRQATSYEQYF
TRBD1 TRBV6-5 CASSYSQGGGYTF
NA TRBV4-1 CASSQDGGQPFYEQYF
NA TRBV4-1 CASSQEAGEQPQHF
TRBD1 TRBV4-3 CASSPGGQGDEAFF
NA TRBV6-1 CATLKDSMNTEAFF
TRBD2 TRBV2 CASSPGTSPVAGASEQFF
NA TRBV11-1 CASSLESMGGGRTNQPQHF
NA TRBV5-6 CASSPLTANSYGYTF
NA TRBV6-5 CASRRGYGYTF
TRBD2 TRBV6-1 CASTLSGGGQETQYF
NA TRBV10-3 CAISTGEPYGYTF
NA TRBV30 CAWWEGSLLNTEAFF
TRBD1 TRBV4-2 CASSYLGQGPNEQYF
NA TRBV5-1 CASSLGGGDTEAFF
NA TRBV6-5 CASWWAGRKTQYF
TRBD1 TRBV6-5 CASSPGQGAGQPQHF
TRBD1 TRBV19 CASSITGTATGELFF
NA TRBV5-1 CASSLNLATSYEQYF
NA TRBV7-2 CASSLEGLRGLPQHF
NA TRBV6-5 CASSYSGDQGGREQYF
TRBD2 TRBV7-2 CASSSFGGETQYF
TRBD2 TRBV4-3 CASSEEASGGPNEQFF
NA TRBV7-9 CASSLDLGRDGKLFF
NA TRBV6-1 CATRGTSSSYEQYF
TRBD2 TRBV6-4 CASSDGASGPTDTQYF
TRBD1 TRBV29-1 CSVGGTGGLALSYNEQFF
NA TRBV13 CASSVFDRPNYGYTF
NA TRBV6-5 CASRVLDSPLHF
NA TRBV5-1 CASSLGGNNYGYTF
TRBD2 TRBV10-3 CAISAGGGATDTQYF
NA TRBV27 CASSLPGNTEAFF
NA TRBV6-6 CASSGDSNEQYF
TRBD1 TRBV7-9 CASSRDSSYGYTF
TRBD1 TRBV10-3 CAISNPDRVLSYEQYF
TRBD1 TRBV25-1 CASSDRDSVYEQYF
TRBD1 TRBV7-8 CASSLGLSGGLYNSPLHF
TRBD1 TRBV7-9 CATLPQGVNYGYTF
NA TRBV19 CASSIAAGVDSPLHF
NA TRBV5-8 CASSLGGRYTEAFF
TRBD1 TRBV2 CAIQQKMGQGSEQYF
NA TRBV4-1 CASSQGPDFYNEQFF
NA TRBV1 CTSSLTLRTAEAFF
NA TRBV19 CASTGWANEKLFF
NA TRBV2 CASSNTGFGYTF
TRBD1 TRBV19 CASATGERTGELFF
NA TRBV11-3 CASTLDSFTDTQYF
TRBD1 TRBV6-5 CASTLGQVNNSPLHF
TRBD1 TRBV9 CASSVGGQYTLDGYTF
TRBD1 TRBV6-6 CASSHGQGTYEQYF
TRBD2 TRBV4-3 CASSPTGGSKNIQYF
TRBD1 TRBV11-2 CASSYRGITEAFF
NA TRBV7-8 CASRLTGSSGNTIYF
TRBD1 TRBV30 CAWSAGTGMVESPLHF
NA TRBV29-1 CSVRQGLNQPQHF
NA TRBV10-2 CASSAPGVGEKLFF